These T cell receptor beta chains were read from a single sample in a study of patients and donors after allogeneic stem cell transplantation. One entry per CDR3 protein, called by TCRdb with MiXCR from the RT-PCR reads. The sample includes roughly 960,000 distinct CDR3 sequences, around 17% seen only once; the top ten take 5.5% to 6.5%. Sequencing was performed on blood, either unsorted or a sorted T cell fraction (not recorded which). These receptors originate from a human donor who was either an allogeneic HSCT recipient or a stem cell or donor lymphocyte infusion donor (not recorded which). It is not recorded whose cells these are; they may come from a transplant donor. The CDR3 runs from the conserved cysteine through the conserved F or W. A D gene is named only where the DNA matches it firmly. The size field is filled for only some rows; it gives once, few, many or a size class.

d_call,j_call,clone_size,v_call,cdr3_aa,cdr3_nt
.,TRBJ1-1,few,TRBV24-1,CATSASNGLSEAFF,TGTGCCACCAGTGCCAGTAATGGTCTAAGTGAAGCTTTCTTT
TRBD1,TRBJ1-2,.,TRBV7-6,CASSNLGTGDGYTF,TGTGCCAGCAGCAATCTAGGGACAGGCGATGGCTACACCTTC
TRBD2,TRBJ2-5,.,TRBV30,CAWSGAGGPGETQYF,TGTGCCTGGAGCGGAGCGGGGGGGCCAGGAGAGACCCAGTACTTC
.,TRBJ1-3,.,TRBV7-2,CASSSADRRSGNTIYF,TGTGCCAGCAGCTCCGCTGACAGGCGCTCTGGAAACACCATATATTTT
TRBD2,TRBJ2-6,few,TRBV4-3,CASSSGGVTGANVLTF,TGCGCCAGCAGCTCGGGGGGGGTTACTGGGGCCAACGTCCTGACTTTC
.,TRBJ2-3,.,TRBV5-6,CASSLVGASDTQYF,TGTGCCAGCAGCTTGGTGGGGGCCTCAGATACGCAGTATTTT
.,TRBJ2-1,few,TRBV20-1,CSARAGDLHNEQFF,TGCAGTGCTAGAGCCGGGGACTTACACAATGAGCAGTTCTTC
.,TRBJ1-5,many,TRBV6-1,CASRDRGDQPQHF,TGTGCCAGCCGGGATAGGGGGGATCAGCCCCAGCATTTT
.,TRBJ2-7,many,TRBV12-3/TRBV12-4,CASSVQGGSYEQYF,TGTGCCAGCAGTGTACAGGGTGGATCCTACGAGCAGTACTTC
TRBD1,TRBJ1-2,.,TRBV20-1,CSAGGQGTPYIDYGYTF,TGCAGTGCGGGAGGACAGGGAACCCCATATATTGACTATGGCTACACCTTC
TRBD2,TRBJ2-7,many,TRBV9,CASSVDGTTYEQYF,TGTGCCAGCAGCGTAGACGGGACTACCTACGAGCAGTACTTC
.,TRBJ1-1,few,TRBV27,CASQLQGVNTEAFF,TGTGCCAGCCAACTACAGGGAGTGAACACTGAAGCTTTCTTT
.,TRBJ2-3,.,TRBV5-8,CASSATSPGDGYF,TGTGCCAGCAGCGCAACCTCTCCGGGGGACGGGTATTTT
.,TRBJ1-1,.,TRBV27,CASSLFPGASEAFF,TGTGCCAGCAGTTTATTTCCCGGGGCCAGTGAAGCTTTCTTT
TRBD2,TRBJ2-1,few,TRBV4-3,CASSHRLAGGPRNEQFF,TGCGCCAGCAGCCACCGACTAGCGGGGGGGCCGAGGAATGAGCAGTTCTTC
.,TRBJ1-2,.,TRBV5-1,CASSRRADYGYTF,TGCGCCAGCAGCCGGCGTGCGGACTATGGCTACACCTTC
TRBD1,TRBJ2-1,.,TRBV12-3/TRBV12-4,CASSSTGGASYNEQFF,TGTGCCAGCAGCTCTACAGGGGGCGCGTCCTACAATGAGCAGTTCTTC